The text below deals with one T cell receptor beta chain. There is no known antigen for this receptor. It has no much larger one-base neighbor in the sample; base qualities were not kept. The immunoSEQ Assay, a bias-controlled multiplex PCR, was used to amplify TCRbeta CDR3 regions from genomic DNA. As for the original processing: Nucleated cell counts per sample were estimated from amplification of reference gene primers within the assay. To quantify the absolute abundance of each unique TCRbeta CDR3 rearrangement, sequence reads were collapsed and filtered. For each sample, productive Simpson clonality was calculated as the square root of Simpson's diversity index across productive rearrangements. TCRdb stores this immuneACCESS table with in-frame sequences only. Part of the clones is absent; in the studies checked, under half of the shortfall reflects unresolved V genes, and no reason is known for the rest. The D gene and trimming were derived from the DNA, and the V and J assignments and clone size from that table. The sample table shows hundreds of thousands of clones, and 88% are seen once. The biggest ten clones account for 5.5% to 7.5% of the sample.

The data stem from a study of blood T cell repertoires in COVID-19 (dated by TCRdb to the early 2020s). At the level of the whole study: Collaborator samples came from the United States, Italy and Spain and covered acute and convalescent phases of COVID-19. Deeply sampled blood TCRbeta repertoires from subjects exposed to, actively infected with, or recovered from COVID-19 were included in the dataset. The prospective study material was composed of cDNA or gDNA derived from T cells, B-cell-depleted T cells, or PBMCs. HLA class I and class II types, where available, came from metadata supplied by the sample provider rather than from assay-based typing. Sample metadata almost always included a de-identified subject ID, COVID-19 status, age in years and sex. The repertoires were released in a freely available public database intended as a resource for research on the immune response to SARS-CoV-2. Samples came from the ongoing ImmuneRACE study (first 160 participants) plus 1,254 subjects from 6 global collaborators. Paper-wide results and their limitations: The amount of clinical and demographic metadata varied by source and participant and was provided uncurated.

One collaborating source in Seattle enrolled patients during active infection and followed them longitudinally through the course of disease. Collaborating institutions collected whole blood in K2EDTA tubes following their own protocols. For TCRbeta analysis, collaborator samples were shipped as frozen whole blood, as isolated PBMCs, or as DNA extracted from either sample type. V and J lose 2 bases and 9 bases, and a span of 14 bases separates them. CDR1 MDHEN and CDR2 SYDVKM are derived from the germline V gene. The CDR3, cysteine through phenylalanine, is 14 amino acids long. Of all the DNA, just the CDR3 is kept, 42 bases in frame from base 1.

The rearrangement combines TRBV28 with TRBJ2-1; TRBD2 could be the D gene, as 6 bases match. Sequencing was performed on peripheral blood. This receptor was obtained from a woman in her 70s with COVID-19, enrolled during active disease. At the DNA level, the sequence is TGTGCCAGCAGTTTACTCCTCCGCGGGGTTGAGCAGTTCTTC. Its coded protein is CASSLLLRGVEQFF.